The 3 T cell receptor beta chains presented below share a single source sample, sequenced in a study of blood T cell repertoires in COVID-19. Assay used: immunoSEQ multiplex PCR; TCRdb lists only in-frame clones, some missing. Of 150,000 to 200,000 clones listed, 75% to 90% are singletons. The sequenced sample was peripheral blood. The source of these receptors is an elderly woman with active or convalescent COVID-19.

V and J are TRBV3-1 (or the pseudogene TRBV3-2) and TRBJ2-7, with 10 nucleotides matching TRBD1. This CDR3 has 16 residues. CDR1 LGHDT and CDR2 YNNKEL come from the germline V gene (reference sequence). The ends lost 1 base at V and 6 bases at J; junction bases unmatched: 9. CDR3 amino acids: CASSQGQWTGGIEQYF. The CDR3 nucleotides are TGTGCCAGCAGCCAAGGGCAGTGGACAGGGGGGATCGAGCAGTACTTC.

V gene TRBV7-2 combines with J gene TRBJ2-7; weak D call: TRBD2 (5 bases). Trimming removed 4 bases at V and 2 bases at J, with 6 bases between. Germline V CDR1 and CDR2: SGHTA, FQGNSA. There are 12 residues in the CDR3. This CDR3 reads CASSSGAYEQYF. The CDR3 coding sequence is TGTGCCAGCAGCTCCGGGGCCTACGAGCAGTACTTC.

The chain employs TRBV9 and TRBJ1-5; D remains ambiguous. Germline V gene data show CDR1 as SGDLS and CDR2 as YYNGEE. The CDR3 is 13 residues long. The V gene lost 4 bases and the J gene lost 9 bases, with 14 bases spanning the gap. CDR3: CASSPEEAGPQHF. In DNA form, the CDR3 reads TGTGCCAGCAGCCCAGAGGAGGCGGGGCCCCAGCATTTT. Combining the CDR3 with reference TRBV9 and TRBJ1-5 gives the whole variable domain DSGVTQTPKHLITATGQRVTLRCSPRSGDLSVYWYQQSLDQGLQFLIQYYNGEERAKGNILERFSAQQFPDLHSELNLSSLELGDSALYFCASSPEEAGPQHFGDGTRLSIL.